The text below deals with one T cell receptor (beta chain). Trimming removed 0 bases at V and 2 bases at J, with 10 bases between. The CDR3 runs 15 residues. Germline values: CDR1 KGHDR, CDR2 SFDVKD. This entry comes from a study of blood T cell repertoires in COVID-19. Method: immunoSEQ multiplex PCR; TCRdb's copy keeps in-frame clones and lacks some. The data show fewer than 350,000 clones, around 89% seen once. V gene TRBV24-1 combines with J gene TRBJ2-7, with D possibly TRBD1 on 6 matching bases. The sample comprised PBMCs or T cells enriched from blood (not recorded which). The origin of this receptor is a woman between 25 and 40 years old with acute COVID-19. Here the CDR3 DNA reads TGTGCCACCAGTGATTTGACACAGGGAACCTACGAGCAGTACTTC. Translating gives CATSDLTQGTYEQYF.